This TCR beta chain was captured in a study of neurological immune-mediated disorders. General observations from the study: In HTLV-1-associated myelopathy, TCR clonal expansion was greatest, and in multiple sclerosis it was least, below healthy controls. Grouping of repertoires by phylogeny put those of 18 of 34 multiple sclerosis patients into a single related-CDR3 cluster, a possible signature.

5'RACE employing 10-nucleotide random UMIs yielded the cDNA. TCRdb passed the 5' RACE reads through MiXCR, listing each CDR3 protein once. The top ten clones hold 0.95% to 1.3% of a sample with roughly 75,000 distinct CDR3 sequences, just over 2.5% of them seen once. This clonotype has a count of ten or more. Its antigen is as yet unknown. Trimming took 4 bases from V and 1 from J, leaving 10 bases between them. This CDR3 has 13 amino acids. Per the germline V gene, CDR1 is DFQATT and CDR2 is SNEGSKA (reference sequence). The source is a woman in her 30s with multiple sclerosis. The sample was PBMCs. The V call is TRBV20-1, the J call TRBJ1-1; D is unresolved. Written as DNA, the CDR3 is TGCAGTGCTAACGAGGTCACGAACACTGAAGCTTTCTTT. Protein sequence: CSANEVTNTEAFF.